The present T cell receptor beta chain was sequenced within a study of long-term antiretroviral therapy in people with HIV. The study's findings and limits: When set beside controls, HIV repertoires had CDR3 length ranges that were narrower. Blood in the study was drawn between 2004 and 2017, possibly under older ART regimens, which may be less effective than current ones.

There were roughly 0.9-11 million cryopreserved PBMC in the samples before DNA extraction. The authors ran the immunoSEQ assay, v3.0, at survey level. The sequencing target was roughly 35,000-50,000 T-cell genomes per sample. TCRdb keeps only in-frame clones here, not all; method: immunoSEQ multiplex PCR. There are 12,000 or so clones in the sample; roughly 82% occur only once, and roughly 20% lies in the top ten. Between the trimmed V and J ends, which lost 3 bases and 4 bases, there was a span of 10 bases. The CDR3 has 14 residues. Germline V CDR1 and CDR2: SNHLY, FYNNEI. On this clone itself: Its antigen is undetermined.

This clonotype was sampled from a man over 45 with HIV. V usage is TRBV2 and J usage is TRBJ2-4; TRBD1 might be the D (5 bases). The specimen comprised unsorted PBMCs, sampled around 8.1 years after starting antiretroviral therapy. DNA for the CDR3: TGTGCCAGCAGTGACGACAGCCTTAAAAACATTCAGTACTTC. Translation gives CASSDDSLKNIQYF.